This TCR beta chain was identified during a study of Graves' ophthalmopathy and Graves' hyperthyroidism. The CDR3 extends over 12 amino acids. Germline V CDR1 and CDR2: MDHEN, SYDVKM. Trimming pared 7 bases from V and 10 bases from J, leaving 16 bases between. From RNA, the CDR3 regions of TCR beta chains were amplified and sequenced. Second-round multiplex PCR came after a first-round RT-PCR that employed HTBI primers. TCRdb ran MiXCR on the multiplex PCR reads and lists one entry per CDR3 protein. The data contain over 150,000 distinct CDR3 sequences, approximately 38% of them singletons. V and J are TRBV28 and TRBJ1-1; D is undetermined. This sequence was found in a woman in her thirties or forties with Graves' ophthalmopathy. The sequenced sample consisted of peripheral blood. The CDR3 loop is CASKSVGLGAFF. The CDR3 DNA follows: TGTGCCAGCAAGTCGGTCGGTCTAGGAGCTTTCTTT.